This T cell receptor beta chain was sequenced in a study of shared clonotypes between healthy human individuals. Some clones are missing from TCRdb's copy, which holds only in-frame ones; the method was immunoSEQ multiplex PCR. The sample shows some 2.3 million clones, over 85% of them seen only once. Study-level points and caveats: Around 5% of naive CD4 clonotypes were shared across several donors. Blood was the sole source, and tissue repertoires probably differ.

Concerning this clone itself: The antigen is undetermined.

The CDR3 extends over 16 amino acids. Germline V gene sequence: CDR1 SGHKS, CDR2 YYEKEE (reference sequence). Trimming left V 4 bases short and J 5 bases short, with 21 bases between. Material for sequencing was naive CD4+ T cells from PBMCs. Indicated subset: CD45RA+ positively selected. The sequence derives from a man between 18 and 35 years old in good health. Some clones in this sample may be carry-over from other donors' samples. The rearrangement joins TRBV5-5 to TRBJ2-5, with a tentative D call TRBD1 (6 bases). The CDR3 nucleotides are TGTGCCAGCAGCCTTGGCCGGGACACAGGATCGGAGACCCAGTACTTC. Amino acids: CASSLGRDTGSETQYF.